This T cell receptor (beta chain) was recorded in a study of OX40 agonist ivuxolimab in advanced cancers. Study background: At under 85% male, the cohort had a mean age of approximately 60 years, ranging from roughly 20 to 79.

Study results and limitations: Averaged across samples, CD8+ T cells carried more expanded clones than CD4+ did.

With 5 bases removed from V and 11 bases from J, the gap between germline ends came to 16 bases. Germline CDR1 is SGHTA and CDR2 is FQGTGA. The CDR3 is 13 amino acids. Of note for this clone: Its antigen is not identified.

Clones were read by immunoSEQ multiplex PCR, and TCRdb kept only the in-frame ones, dropping some. The profile covers about 8,300 clones, with 75% to 85% appearing a single time and about 16% taken by the ten largest. It was autoimmune disease history or systemic immunosuppression that excluded patients. The source of this sequence is an adult with an advanced solid tumor such as melanoma, head and neck, liver or kidney cancer. The chain links TRBV7-3 to TRBJ2-1; TRBD2 is a possible D gene (5 bases). Sequences were derived from CD4+ or CD8+ T cells sorted from blood, sampled in a trial of the OX40 agonist ivuxolimab. DNA of the CDR3: TGTGCCAGCAGCCCCGGACCGACTACACAGCAGTTCTTC. It yields the protein CASSPGPTTQQFF.